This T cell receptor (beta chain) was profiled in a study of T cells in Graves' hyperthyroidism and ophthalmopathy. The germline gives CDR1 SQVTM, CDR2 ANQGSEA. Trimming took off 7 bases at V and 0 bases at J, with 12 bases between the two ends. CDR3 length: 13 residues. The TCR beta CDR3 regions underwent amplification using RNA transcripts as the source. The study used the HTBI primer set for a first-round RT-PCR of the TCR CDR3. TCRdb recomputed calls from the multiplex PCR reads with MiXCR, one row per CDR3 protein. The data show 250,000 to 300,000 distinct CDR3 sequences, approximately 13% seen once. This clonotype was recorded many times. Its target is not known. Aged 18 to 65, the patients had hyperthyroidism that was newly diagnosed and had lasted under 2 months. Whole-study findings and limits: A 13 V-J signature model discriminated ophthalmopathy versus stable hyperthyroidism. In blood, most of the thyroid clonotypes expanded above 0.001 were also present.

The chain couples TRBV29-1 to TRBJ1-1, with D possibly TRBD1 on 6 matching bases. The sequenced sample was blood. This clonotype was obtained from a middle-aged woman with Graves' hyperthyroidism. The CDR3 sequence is CSARTVVNTEAFF. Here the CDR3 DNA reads TGCAGCGCCCGGACAGTAGTGAACACTGAAGCTTTCTTT.